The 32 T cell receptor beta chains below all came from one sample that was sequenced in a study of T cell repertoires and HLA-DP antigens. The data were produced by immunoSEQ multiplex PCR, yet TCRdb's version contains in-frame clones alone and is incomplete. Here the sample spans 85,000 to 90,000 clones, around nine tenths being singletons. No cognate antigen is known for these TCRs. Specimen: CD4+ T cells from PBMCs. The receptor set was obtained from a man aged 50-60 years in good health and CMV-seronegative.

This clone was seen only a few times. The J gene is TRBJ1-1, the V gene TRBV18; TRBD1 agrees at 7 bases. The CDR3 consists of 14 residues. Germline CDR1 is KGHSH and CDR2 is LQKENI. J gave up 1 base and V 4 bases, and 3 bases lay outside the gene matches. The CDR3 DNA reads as TGTGCCAGCTCACTGACAGGGCCGAACACTGAAGCTTTCTTT. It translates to CASSLTGPNTEAFF.

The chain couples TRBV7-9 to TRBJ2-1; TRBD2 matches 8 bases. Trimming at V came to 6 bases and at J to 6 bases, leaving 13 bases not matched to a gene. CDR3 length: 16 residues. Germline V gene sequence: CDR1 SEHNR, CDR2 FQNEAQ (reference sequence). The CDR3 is CASRGQRAGGLNEQFF. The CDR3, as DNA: TGTGCCAGCAGGGGGCAACGGGCGGGAGGTCTCAATGAGCAGTTCTTC.

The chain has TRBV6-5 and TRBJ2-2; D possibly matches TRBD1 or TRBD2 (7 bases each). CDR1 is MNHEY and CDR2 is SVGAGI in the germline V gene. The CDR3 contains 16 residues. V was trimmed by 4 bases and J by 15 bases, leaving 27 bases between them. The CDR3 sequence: CASSLRQTGKRGELFF. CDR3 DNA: TGTGCCAGCAGTTTACGCCAGACAGGGAAGCGGGGAGAGTTGTTTTTT.

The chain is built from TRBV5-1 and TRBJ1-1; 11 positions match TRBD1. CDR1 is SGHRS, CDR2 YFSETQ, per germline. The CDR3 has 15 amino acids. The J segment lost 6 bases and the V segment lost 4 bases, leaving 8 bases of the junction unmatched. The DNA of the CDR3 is TGCGCCAGCAGCCCTCGGACAGGGGGCAAAGCTGAAGCTTTCTTT. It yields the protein CASSPRTGGKAEAFF.

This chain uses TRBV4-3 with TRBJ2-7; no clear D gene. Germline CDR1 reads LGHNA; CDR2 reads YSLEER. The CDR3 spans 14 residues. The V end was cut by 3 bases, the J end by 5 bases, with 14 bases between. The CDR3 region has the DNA TGCGCCAGCAGCCATGGGAAAGGTAGAGACGAGCAGTACTTC. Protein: CASSHGKGRDEQYF.

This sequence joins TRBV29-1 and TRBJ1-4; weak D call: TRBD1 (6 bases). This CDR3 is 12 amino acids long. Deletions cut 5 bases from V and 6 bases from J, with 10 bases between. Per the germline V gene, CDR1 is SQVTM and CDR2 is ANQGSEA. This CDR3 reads CSVQGRDEKLFF. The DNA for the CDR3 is TGCAGCGTTCAGGGGAGGGATGAAAAACTGTTTTTT. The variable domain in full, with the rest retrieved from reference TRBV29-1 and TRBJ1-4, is SAVISQKPSRDICQRGTSLTIQCQVDSQVTMMFWYRQQPGQSLTLIATANQGSEATYESGFVIDKFPISRPNLTFSTLTVSNMSPEDSSIYLCSVQGRDEKLFFGSGTQLSVL.

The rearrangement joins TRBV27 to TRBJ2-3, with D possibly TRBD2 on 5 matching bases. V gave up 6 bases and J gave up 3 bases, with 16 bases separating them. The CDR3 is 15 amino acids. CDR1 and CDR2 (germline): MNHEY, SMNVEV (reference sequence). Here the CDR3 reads CASSLAPGGTDTQYF. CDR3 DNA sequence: TGTGCCAGCAGCCTAGCCCCGGGCGGGACAGATACGCAGTATTTT.

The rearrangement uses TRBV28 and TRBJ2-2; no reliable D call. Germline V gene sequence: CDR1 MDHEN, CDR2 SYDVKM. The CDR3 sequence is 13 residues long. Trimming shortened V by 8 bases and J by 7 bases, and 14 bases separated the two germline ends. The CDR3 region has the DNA TGTGCCAGCTCCGGGCAGGCAAACGGGGAGCTGTTTTTT. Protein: CASSGQANGELFF.

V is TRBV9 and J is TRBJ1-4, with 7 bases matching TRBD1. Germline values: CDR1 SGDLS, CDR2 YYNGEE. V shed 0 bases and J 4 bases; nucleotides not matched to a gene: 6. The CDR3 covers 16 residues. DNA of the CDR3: TGTGCCAGCAGCGTAGGAGAGGGACAGATTAATGAAAAACTGTTTTTT. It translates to CASSVGEGQINEKLFF.

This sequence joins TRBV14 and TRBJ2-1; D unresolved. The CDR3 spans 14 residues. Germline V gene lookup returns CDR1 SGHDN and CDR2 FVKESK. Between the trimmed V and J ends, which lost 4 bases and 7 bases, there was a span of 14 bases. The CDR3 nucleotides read TGTGCCAGCAGCCCATCTCGGATTGGAAATGAGCAGTTCTTC. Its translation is CASSPSRIGNEQFF. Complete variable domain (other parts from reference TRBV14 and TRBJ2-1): EAGVTQFPSHSVIEKGQTVTLRCDPISGHDNLYWYRRVMGKEIKFLLHFVKESKQDESGMPNNRFLAERTGGTYSTLKVQPAELEDSGVYFCASSPSRIGNEQFFGPGTRLTVL.

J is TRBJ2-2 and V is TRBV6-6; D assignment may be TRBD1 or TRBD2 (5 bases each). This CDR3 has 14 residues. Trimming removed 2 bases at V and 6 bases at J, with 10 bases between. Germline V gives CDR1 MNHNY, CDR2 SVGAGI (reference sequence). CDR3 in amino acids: CASSYGSGPGELFF. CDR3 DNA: TGTGCCAGCAGTTACGGCTCGGGGCCCGGGGAGCTGTTTTTT.

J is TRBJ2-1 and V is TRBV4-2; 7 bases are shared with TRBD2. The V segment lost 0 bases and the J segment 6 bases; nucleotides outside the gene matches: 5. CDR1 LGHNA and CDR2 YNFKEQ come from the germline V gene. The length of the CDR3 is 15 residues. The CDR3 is CASSQDLWEGNEQFF. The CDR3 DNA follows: TGTGCCAGCAGCCAAGATTTATGGGAGGGCAATGAGCAGTTCTTC.

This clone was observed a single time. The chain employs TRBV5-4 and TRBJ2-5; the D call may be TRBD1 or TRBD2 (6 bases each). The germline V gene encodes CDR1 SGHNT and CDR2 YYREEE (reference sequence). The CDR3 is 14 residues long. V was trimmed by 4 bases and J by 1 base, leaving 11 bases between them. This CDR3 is CASSTRGAQETQYF. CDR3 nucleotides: TGTGCCAGCAGCACGAGGGGGGCCCAAGAGACCCAGTACTTC. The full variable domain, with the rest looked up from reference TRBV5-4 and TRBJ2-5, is ETGVTQSPTHLIKTRGQQVTLRCSSQSGHNTVSWYQQALGQGPQFIFQYYREEENGRGNFPPRFSGLQFPNYSSELNVNALELDDSALYLCASSTRGAQETQYFGPGTRLLVL.

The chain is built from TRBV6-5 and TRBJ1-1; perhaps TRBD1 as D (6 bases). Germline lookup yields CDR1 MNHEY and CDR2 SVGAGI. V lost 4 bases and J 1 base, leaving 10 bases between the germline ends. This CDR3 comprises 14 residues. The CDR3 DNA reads TGTGCCAGCAGTTCCGGGACAAGGAACACTGAAGCTTTCTTT. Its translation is CASSSGTRNTEAFF.

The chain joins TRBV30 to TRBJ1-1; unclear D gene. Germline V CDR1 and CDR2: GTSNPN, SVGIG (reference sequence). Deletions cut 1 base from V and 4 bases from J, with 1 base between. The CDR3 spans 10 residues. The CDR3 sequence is CAWSGTEAFF. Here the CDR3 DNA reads TGTGCCTGGAGTGGCACTGAAGCTTTCTTT.

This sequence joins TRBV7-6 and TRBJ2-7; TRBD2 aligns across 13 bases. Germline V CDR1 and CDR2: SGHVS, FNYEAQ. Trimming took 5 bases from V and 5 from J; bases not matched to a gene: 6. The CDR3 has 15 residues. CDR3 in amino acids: CASSALAGGPHEQYF. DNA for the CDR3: TGTGCCAGCAGCGCACTAGCGGGGGGGCCCCACGAGCAGTACTTC.

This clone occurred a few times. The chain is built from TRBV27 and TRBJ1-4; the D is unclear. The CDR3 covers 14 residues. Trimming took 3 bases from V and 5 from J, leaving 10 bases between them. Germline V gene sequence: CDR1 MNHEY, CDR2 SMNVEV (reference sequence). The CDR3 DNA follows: TGTGCCAGCAGTTTTTTGGGTGAAAATGAAAAACTGTTTTTT. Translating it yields CASSFLGENEKLFF.

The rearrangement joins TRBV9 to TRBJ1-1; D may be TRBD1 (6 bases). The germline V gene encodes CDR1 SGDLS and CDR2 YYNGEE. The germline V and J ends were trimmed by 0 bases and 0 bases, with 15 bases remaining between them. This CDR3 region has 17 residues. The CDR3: CASSVVPGDIMNTEAFF. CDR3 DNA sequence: TGTGCCAGCAGCGTAGTGCCAGGGGACATTATGAACACTGAAGCTTTCTTT.

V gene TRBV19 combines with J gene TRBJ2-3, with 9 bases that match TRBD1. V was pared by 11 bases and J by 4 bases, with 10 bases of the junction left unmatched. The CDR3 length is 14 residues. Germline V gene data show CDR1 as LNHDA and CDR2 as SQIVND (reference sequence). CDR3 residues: CASTPGQGPDTQYF. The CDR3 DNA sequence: TGTGCCTCAACCCCGGGACAGGGCCCAGATACGCAGTATTTT.

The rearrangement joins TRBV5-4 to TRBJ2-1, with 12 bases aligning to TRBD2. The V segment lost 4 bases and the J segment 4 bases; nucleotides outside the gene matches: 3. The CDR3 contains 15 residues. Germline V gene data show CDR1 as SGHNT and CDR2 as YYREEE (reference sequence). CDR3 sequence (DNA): TGTGCCAGCAGCCCCACTAGCGGGAGGTACAATGAGCAGTTCTTC. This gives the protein CASSPTSGRYNEQFF.

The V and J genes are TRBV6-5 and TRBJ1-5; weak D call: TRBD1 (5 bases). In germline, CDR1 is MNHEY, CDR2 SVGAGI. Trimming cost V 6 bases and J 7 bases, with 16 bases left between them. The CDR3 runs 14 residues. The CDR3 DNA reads TGTGCCAGCAGCCCGAGGGGATTCGGCCAGCCCCAGCATTTT. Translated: CASSPRGFGQPQHF.

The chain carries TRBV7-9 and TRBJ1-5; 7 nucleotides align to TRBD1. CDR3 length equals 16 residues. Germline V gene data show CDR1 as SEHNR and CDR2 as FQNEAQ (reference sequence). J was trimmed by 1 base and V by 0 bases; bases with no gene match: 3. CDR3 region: CASSLATGLSNQPQHF. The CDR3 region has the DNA TGTGCCAGCAGCTTAGCGACAGGGTTGAGCAATCAGCCCCAGCATTTT.

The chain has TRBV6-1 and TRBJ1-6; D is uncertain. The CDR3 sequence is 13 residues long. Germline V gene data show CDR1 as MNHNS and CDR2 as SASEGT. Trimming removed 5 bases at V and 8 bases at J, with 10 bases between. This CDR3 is CASSWSGDSPLHF. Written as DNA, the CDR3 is TGTGCCAGCAGTTGGTCAGGAGATTCACCCCTCCACTTT.

The CDR3 reads CSVGEGGGSPLHF. In DNA, the CDR3 is TGCAGCGTTGGGGAGGGAGGAGGGTCACCCCTCCACTTT. This rearrangement joins TRBV29-1 to TRBJ1-6; D not resolved. The CDR3 runs 13 residues. Germline CDR1 reads SQVTM; CDR2 reads ANQGSEA. V lost 4 bases and J 10 bases, leaving 14 bases between the germline ends.

The CDR3 loop reads CASTHLYGVGEQFF. The CDR3 region has the DNA TGTGCCAGCACCCACCTCTACGGGGTAGGTGAGCAGTTCTTC. The genes are TRBV7-2 and TRBJ2-1; a possible D gene is TRBD2 (5 bases). The CDR3 totals 14 residues. V was trimmed by 7 bases and J by 9 bases, leaving 19 bases between them. Germline lookup yields CDR1 SGHTA and CDR2 FQGNSA.

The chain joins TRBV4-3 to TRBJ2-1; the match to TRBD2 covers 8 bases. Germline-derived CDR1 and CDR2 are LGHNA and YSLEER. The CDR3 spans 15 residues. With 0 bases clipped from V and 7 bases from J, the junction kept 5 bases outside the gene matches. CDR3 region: CASSQDSGGKNEQFF. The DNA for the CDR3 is TGCGCCAGCAGCCAAGACAGCGGGGGAAAAAATGAGCAGTTCTTC.

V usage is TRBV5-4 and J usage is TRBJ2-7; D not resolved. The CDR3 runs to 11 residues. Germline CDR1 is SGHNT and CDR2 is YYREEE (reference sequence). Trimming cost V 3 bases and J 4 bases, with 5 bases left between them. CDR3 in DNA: TGTGCCAGCAGCTCGCAGTACGAGCAGTACTTC. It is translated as CASSSQYEQYF.

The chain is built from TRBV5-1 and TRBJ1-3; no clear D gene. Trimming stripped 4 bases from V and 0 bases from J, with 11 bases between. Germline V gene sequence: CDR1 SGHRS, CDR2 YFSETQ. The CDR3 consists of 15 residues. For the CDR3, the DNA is TGCGCCAGCAGCAATCAACTCGACTCTGGAAACACCATATATTTT. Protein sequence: CASSNQLDSGNTIYF.

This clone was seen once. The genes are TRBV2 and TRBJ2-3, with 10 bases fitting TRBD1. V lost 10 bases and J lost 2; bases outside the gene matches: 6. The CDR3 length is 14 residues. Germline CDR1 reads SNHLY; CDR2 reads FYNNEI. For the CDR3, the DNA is TGTGCCATCCGACAGGGGGCAGTCACAGATACGCAGTATTTT. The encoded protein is CAIRQGAVTDTQYF.

The CDR3: CASSEPDRIGYEQYF. CDR3 in DNA: TGTGCCAGCAGTGAACCTGACAGAATCGGATACGAGCAGTACTTC. This chain connects TRBV6-1 to TRBJ2-7; D possibly corresponds to TRBD1 (5 bases). Germline V gene sequence: CDR1 MNHNS, CDR2 SASEGT. This CDR3 contains 15 residues. The V and J ends lost 2 bases and 4 bases respectively, with 15 bases between them.

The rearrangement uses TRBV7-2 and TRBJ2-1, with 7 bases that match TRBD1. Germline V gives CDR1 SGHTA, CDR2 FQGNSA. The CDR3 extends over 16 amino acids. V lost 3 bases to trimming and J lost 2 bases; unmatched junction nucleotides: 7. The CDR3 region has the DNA TGTGCCAGCAGCTTGAGCACCGGGACAGCCTACAATGAGCAGTTCTTC. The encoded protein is CASSLSTGTAYNEQFF.

The CDR3 reads CASSPTTSNEKLFF. In DNA, the CDR3 is TGCGCCAGCAGCCCAACGACTTCTAATGAAAAACTGTTTTTT. The V call is TRBV5-1, the J call TRBJ1-4; D call uncertain. The germline gives CDR1 SGHRS, CDR2 YFSETQ. Trimming took 4 bases from V and 3 from J, leaving 10 bases between them. This CDR3 is 14 amino acids long.